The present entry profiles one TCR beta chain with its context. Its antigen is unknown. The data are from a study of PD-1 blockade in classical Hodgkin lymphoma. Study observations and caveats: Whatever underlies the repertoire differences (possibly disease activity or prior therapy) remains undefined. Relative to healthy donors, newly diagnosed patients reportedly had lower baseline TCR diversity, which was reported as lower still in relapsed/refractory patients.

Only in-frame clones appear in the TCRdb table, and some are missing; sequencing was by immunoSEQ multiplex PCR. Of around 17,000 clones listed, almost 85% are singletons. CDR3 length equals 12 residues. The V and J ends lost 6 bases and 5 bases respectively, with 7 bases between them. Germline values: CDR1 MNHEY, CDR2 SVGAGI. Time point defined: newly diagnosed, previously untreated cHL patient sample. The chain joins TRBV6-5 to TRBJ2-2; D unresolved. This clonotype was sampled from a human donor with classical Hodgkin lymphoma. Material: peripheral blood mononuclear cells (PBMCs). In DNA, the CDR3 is TGTGCCAGCAGGTACCTGACCGGGGAGCTGTTTTTT. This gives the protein CASRYLTGELFF.